The next 5 T cell receptor beta chains were all read from a single sample in a study of blood T cell repertoires in COVID-19. Clones were read by immunoSEQ multiplex PCR, and TCRdb kept only the in-frame ones, dropping some. This sample has a few hundred thousand clones, with 86% found just once. Sequencing was carried out using peripheral blood. The receptors shown here come from a woman aged 25 to 39 with active or convalescent COVID-19.

The DNA of the CDR3 is TGTGCCACCAGTGATTTGGTAGCGGGGGGGGATACGCAGTATTTT. Protein: CATSDLVAGGDTQYF. The chain uses TRBV24-1 and TRBJ2-3; TRBD2 matches at 11 bases. The CDR3 covers 15 residues. V shed 0 bases and J 6 bases; nucleotides not matched to a gene: 1. Germline assignment: CDR1 KGHDR and CDR2 SFDVKD.

V usage is TRBV7-9 and J usage is TRBJ2-3; maybe TRBD2 (6 bases). The V end lost 2 bases, the J end lost 1 base, and 7 bases lay between the germline ends. The CDR3 totals 14 residues. Germline CDR1 and CDR2: SEHNR and FQNEAQ (reference sequence). The CDR3 DNA reads as TGTGCCAGCAGCTTATCGGGGGGCACAGATACGCAGTATTTT. Translation: CASSLSGGTDTQYF.

The chain combines TRBV3-1 (or the pseudogene TRBV3-2) with TRBJ2-2; 9 nucleotides align to TRBD1. The CDR3 length is 19 residues. The V gene's germline CDR1 is LGHDT and CDR2 YNNKEL (reference sequence). With 1 base clipped from V and 6 bases from J, the junction kept 15 bases outside the gene matches. As DNA, the CDR3 is TGTGCCAGCAGCCAAGCCGGCTCCTACACCGGGACAGGGTCCGGGGAGCTGTTTTTT. Protein product: CASSQAGSYTGTGSGELFF.

This clone was counted between two and nine times. The chain joins TRBV28 to TRBJ1-5, with a tentative D call TRBD1 (5 bases). The CDR3 is made up of 13 amino acids. Per germline, CDR1 MDHEN and CDR2 SYDVKM. V lost 4 bases and J 9 bases, leaving 13 bases between the germline ends. The chain's CDR3 is CASSSDSPRPQHF. CDR3 nucleotide sequence: TGTGCCAGCAGTTCCGACAGCCCCCGGCCCCAGCATTTT.

The V gene is TRBV2, the J gene TRBJ2-7; perhaps TRBD1 as D (6 bases). The germline V and J ends were trimmed by 7 bases and 1 base, with 11 bases remaining between them. The CDR3 extends over 13 amino acids. CDR1 is SNHLY and CDR2 is FYNNEI in the germline V gene. CDR3 sequence (DNA): TGTGCCAGCACCGGGACAAATTCCTACGAGCAGTACTTC. Amino acids: CASTGTNSYEQYF.